This T cell receptor beta chain was profiled in a study of blood T cell repertoires in COVID-19. Study as a whole: The United States, Italy and Spain were the sources of the acute and convalescent COVID-19 samples. PBMCs, B-cell-depleted T cells, or T cells provided the cDNA or gDNA that made up the material.

As processed by the authors: Reference gene primers were amplified, and this amplification served to estimate nucleated cell counts. Sequencing was performed with immunoSEQ multiplex PCR; in TCRdb, only in-frame clones are kept and a portion is missing. That table is the source of V, J and clone size, and D and trimming were worked out from the DNA. The table shows a few hundred thousand clones, with roughly 84% occurring only once. CDR1 and CDR2 from the germline V gene are SGHNT and YYREEE (reference sequence). Losses at the gene ends were 4 bases for V and 3 bases for J; bases not matched to a gene: 16. The CDR3 is 17 residues long.

The rearrangement uses TRBV5-4 and TRBJ2-7; 7 bases align to TRBD1. This TCR came from a woman of 80 years or more with COVID-19, enrolled during active disease. The specimen sequenced was peripheral blood. This CDR3 is CASSRNRGESGNYEQYF. The DNA for the CDR3 is TGTGCCAGCAGCCGCAACAGGGGAGAGAGTGGGAACTACGAGCAGTACTTC.